Listed here are 20 T cell receptor beta chains from one sample, sequenced in a study of PD-1 blockade in mismatch repair-deficient tumors. The protocol was immunoSEQ multiplex PCR, while the TCRdb copy is restricted to in-frame clones and leaves out a portion. The sample yields some 100,000 clones, about four fifths seen once. This material consisted of peripheral blood, taken around 8 months after starting pembrolizumab. Receptors originate from an adult with mismatch repair-deficient cancer.

The CDR3 nucleotides are TGTGCCAGCAGTGACACGGACAGGGGGGAAGACTATGGCTACACCTTC. Protein product: CASSDTDRGEDYGYTF. The V call is TRBV6-4, the J call TRBJ1-2; 10 bases line up with TRBD1. This CDR3 contains 16 residues. V was pared by 2 bases and J by 3 bases, with 6 bases of the junction left unmatched. Germline loops: CDR1 MRHNA, CDR2 SNTAGT.

This chain joins TRBV19 and TRBJ1-5, with TRBD1 matching over 9 bases. The CDR3 is 14 amino acids. CDR1 and CDR2 (germline): LNHDA, SQIVND (reference sequence). The V gene end was trimmed by 6 bases and the J gene end by 7 bases; junction bases not matched to a gene: 7. The CDR3 DNA reads TGTGCCAGTAGGGTAACAGGGGGCAGCCAGCCCCAGCATTTT. Protein product: CASRVTGGSQPQHF.

V usage is TRBV7-9 and J usage is TRBJ2-1, with 9 bases that match TRBD2. The junction had 0 bases not matched to a gene; V was cut back by 1 base and J by 8 bases. The CDR3 loop spans 13 amino acids. CDR1 SEHNR and CDR2 FQNEAQ come from the germline V gene (reference sequence). CDR3 region: CASSLGLADEQFF. DNA of the CDR3: TGTGCCAGCAGCTTAGGACTAGCGGATGAGCAGTTCTTC.

The V gene is TRBV7-2, the J gene TRBJ2-7; no definite D call. Germline CDR1 SGHTA, CDR2 FQGNSA. The CDR3 runs 11 residues. The V and J ends lost 4 bases and 4 bases respectively, with 5 bases between them. CDR3 amino acids: CASSSLYEQYF. CDR3 bases: TGTGCCAGCAGCTCCCTATACGAGCAGTACTTC.

The rearrangement uses TRBV7-2 and TRBJ1-1; perhaps TRBD1 as D (6 bases). V was shortened by 2 bases and J by 2 bases, with 9 bases between the two germline ends. The germline V gene encodes CDR1 SGHTA and CDR2 FQGNSA. This CDR3 comprises 14 residues. CDR3 coding DNA: TGTGCCAGCAGCTTAAGACAGGTCAACACTGAAGCTTTCTTT. As protein: CASSLRQVNTEAFF.

J is TRBJ1-4 and V is TRBV5-4; D not resolved. Between the trimmed V and J ends, which lost 1 base and 0 bases, there was a span of 13 bases. CDR3 length: 17 residues. The germline V gene has CDR1 SGHNT and CDR2 YYREEE (reference sequence). Here the CDR3 DNA reads TGTGCCAGCAGCTTGTCGGCGCCGGGCTCAACTAATGAAAAACTGTTTTTT. Translation: CASSLSAPGSTNEKLFF.

The rearrangement joins TRBV7-3 to TRBJ1-2; tentative D call: TRBD1 (6 bases). Trimming cost V 0 bases and J 9 bases, with 29 bases left between them. Germline V lookup: CDR1 SGHTA, CDR2 FQGTGA. The CDR3 has 19 residues. The CDR3 nucleotides are TGTGCCAGCAGCTTAACCATGAGCTCCCAGGGGCCCTTCGGTTACAGCTACACCTTC. This gives the protein CASSLTMSSQGPFGYSYTF.

This clone was counted a few times. The chain links TRBV19 to TRBJ2-1; tentative D call: TRBD1 (6 bases). This CDR3 has 14 amino acids. Trimming removed 3 bases from V and 9 bases from J, with 15 bases in between. The germline gives CDR1 LNHDA, CDR2 SQIVND (reference sequence). The CDR3 coding sequence is TGTGCCAGTAGTATTCAGGGGTGGGCCGCTGAGCAGTTCTTC. Amino acid sequence: CASSIQGWAAEQFF.

J is TRBJ2-7 and V is TRBV4-2, with 8 nucleotides matching TRBD2. The CDR3 has 14 residues. Per the germline V gene, CDR1 is LGHNA and CDR2 is YNFKEQ. The trim removed 4 bases at V and 3 bases at J, leaving 5 bases unmatched. CDR3 in amino acids: CASSPGLANYEQYF. Here the CDR3 DNA reads TGTGCCAGCAGCCCTGGACTAGCAAACTACGAGCAGTACTTC.

The rearrangement uses TRBV10-3 and TRBJ2-1; tentative D call: TRBD1 (5 bases). Trimming stripped 0 bases from V and 5 bases from J, with 11 bases between. The germline gives CDR1 ENHRY, CDR2 SYGVKD. The CDR3 runs to 15 residues. The DNA of the CDR3 is TGTGCCATCAGTGAGTCGTGGCAGGGCAACAATGAGCAGTTCTTC. As protein: CAISESWQGNNEQFF.

The chain is built from TRBV7-2 and TRBJ2-4; 9 bases are shared with TRBD1. Germline assignment: CDR1 SGHTA and CDR2 FQGNSA. The V gene end was trimmed by 5 bases and the J gene end by 5 bases; junction bases not matched to a gene: 4. The CDR3 totals 14 residues. The CDR3 nucleotides read TGTGCCAGCAGCCCAAGACAGGGGGAAAACATTCAGTACTTC. Translated, it gives CASSPRQGENIQYF.

Only a few counts were recorded for this clone. The V gene is TRBV7-3, the J gene TRBJ2-2; D is possibly TRBD1 (6 bases). The CDR3 totals 14 residues. Germline-derived CDR1 and CDR2 are SGHTA and FQGTGA. V was clipped by 6 bases and J by 3 bases, with 11 bases between them. The CDR3 bases are TGTGCCAGCAGTTATAACAGGGACACCGGGGAGCTGTTTTTT. It specifies CASSYNRDTGELFF.

The rearrangement links TRBV11-3 to TRBJ2-2; TRBD2 matches 8 bases. This CDR3 is 13 amino acids long. Germline assignment: CDR1 SGHNT and CDR2 YENEEA. Losses at the gene ends were 10 bases for V and 5 bases for J; bases not matched to a gene: 6. CDR3 region: CATRTSLTGELFF. CDR3 nucleotide sequence: TGTGCCACCCGGACTAGCTTAACCGGGGAGCTGTTTTTT.

This clone has only one observation. The rearrangement uses TRBV19 and TRBJ2-1; D is perhaps TRBD2 (5 bases). CDR1 and CDR2 (germline): LNHDA, SQIVND (reference sequence). Deletions cut 3 bases from V and 3 bases from J, with 9 bases between. The CDR3 contains 14 residues. CDR3 protein: CASSMEVLYNEQFF. The CDR3 bases are TGTGCCAGTAGTATGGAGGTACTCTACAATGAGCAGTTCTTC.

The gene calls are TRBV18 and TRBJ2-1, with TRBD2 identical over 9 bases. This CDR3 has 17 residues. Losses at the gene ends were 4 bases for V and 9 bases for J; bases not matched to a gene: 16. Germline CDR1 reads KGHSH; CDR2 reads LQKENI. CDR3 residues: CASSRGGPAGGRGEQFF. The CDR3 DNA reads TGTGCCAGCTCACGGGGGGGGCCAGCGGGAGGCCGTGGTGAGCAGTTCTTC.

The CDR3 nucleotides are TGTGCCGTCGGGACAGACCAGCCCCAGCATTTT. It translates to CAVGTDQPQHF. The gene calls are TRBV2 and TRBJ1-5; TRBD1 aligns across 7 bases. CDR1 is SNHLY, CDR2 FYNNEI, per germline. The CDR3 extends over 11 amino acids. Trimming removed 11 bases from V and 7 bases from J; junction bases left unmatched: 5. The entire variable domain, with the rest obtained from reference TRBV2 and TRBJ1-5, is as follows: EPEVTQTPSHQVTQMGQEVILRCVPISNHLYFYWYRQILGQKVEFLVSFYNNEISEKSEIFDDQFSVERPDGSNFTLKIRSTKLEDSAMYFCAVGTDQPQHFGDGTRLSIL.

CDR3 sequence reads: CASSLGEQGLGTEAFF. In nucleotides, the CDR3 is TGTGCCAGCAGCTTAGGGGAACAGGGCCTGGGGACTGAAGCTTTCTTT. The genes are TRBV7-6 and TRBJ1-1, with a tentative D call TRBD1 (6 bases). Germline V CDR1 and CDR2: SGHVS, FNYEAQ. The CDR3 is 16 residues long. V was clipped by 1 base and J by 5 bases, with 17 bases between them.

J is TRBJ2-7 and V is TRBV6-1; possibly TRBD1 for D (6 bases). Per germline, CDR1 MNHNS and CDR2 SASEGT. This CDR3 is built from 12 residues. V lost 10 bases and J 2 bases, leaving 12 bases between the germline ends. The CDR3 reads CATGEPAYEQYF. CDR3 nucleotides: TGTGCCACAGGGGAACCGGCCTACGAGCAGTACTTC.

The rearrangement joins TRBV5-4 to TRBJ1-4; TRBD1 might be the D (5 bases). Between the trimmed V and J ends, which lost 3 bases and 8 bases, there was a span of 17 bases. Germline values: CDR1 SGHNT, CDR2 YYREEE (reference sequence). The CDR3 covers 15 residues. As DNA, the CDR3 is TGTGCCAGCAGCTATGCGGGGCAGGGAGCCGAAAAACTGTTTTTT. Encoded protein: CASSYAGQGAEKLFF.

The chain combines TRBV5-1 with TRBJ2-5; TRBD1 aligns across 9 bases. Trimming at V came to 3 bases and at J to 5 bases, leaving 5 bases not matched to a gene. Germline V gene sequence: CDR1 SGHRS, CDR2 YFSETQ. The CDR3 has 14 amino acids. The CDR3 DNA sequence: TGCGCCAGCAGCTCCGGACAGGGGAGGGAGACCCAGTACTTC. Its protein product is CASSSGQGRETQYF.